This T cell receptor beta chain was sequenced during a study of cytomegalovirus exposure and HLA in healthy donors. The study sampled nominally healthy donors, though unrecorded immune exposures were likely. The PCR had 60 Vbeta and 13 Jbeta primers. Sequencing was performed with immunoSEQ multiplex PCR; in TCRdb, only in-frame clones are kept and a portion is missing. The sample gives around 120,000 clones, roughly 71% of which show up once; roughly a tenth is in the top ten. The CDR3 consists of 15 residues. The V gene's germline CDR1 is SGHAT and CDR2 FQNNGV. Trimming took 5 bases from V and 0 from J, leaving 11 bases between them.

The TCR sequence derives from a man aged 40-55 years in good health and CMV-seropositive. This chain connects TRBV11-2 to TRBJ1-3; possible D gene TRBD1, 6 bases. The specimen sequenced was PBMCs. The CDR3 reads CASSPDSISGNTIYF. In nucleotides, the CDR3 is TGTGCCAGCAGCCCGGACAGCATCTCTGGAAACACCATATATTTT.